The T cell receptor beta chain under discussion was sequenced for a study of blood T cell repertoires in COVID-19. Background on the study: Samples taken during acute and convalescent COVID-19 were collected in the United States, Italy and Spain.

The CDR3 has 17 residues. Clones were sequenced by immunoSEQ multiplex PCR, and TCRdb holds only the in-frame ones, with some missing. Among tens of thousands of clones listed, approximately 90% were seen once. The origin of this receptor is a human donor in a cohort sampled during active COVID-19. The V gene is TRBV21-1, the J gene TRBJ2-4; the table's D call, TRBD1, has no DNA check behind it. TRBV21-1 is a documented pseudogene. Sequencing used peripheral blood. This CDR3 is CASSKRLVDTHRNIQYF. DNA of the CDR3: TGTGCCAGCAGCAAGCGGTTGGTGGACACCCACCGAAACATTCAGTACTTC.